This T cell receptor (beta chain) was obtained from a study of neurological immune-mediated disorders. TCRdb redid the calling of the 5' RACE reads with MiXCR, one entry per CDR3 protein. The repertoire holds 77,000 or so distinct CDR3 sequences, with roughly 10% as singletons. J was trimmed by 7 bases and V by 4 bases; bases with no gene match: 8. Germline CDR1 is SGHNT and CDR2 is YYREEE (reference sequence). The CDR3 covers 14 residues. Study-wide points: In HTLV-1-associated myelopathy, TCR clonal expansion was greatest, whereas multiple sclerosis had the least, falling below healthy controls.

This clonotype was counted ten times or more. The target antigen is unknown. Sample: PBMCs. This clonotype originated in a middle-aged man in good health. This chain links TRBV5-4 with TRBJ1-2, with TRBD1 matching over 9 bases. CDR3 in amino acids: CASSPGQGYSGYTF. CDR3 nucleotides: TGTGCCAGCAGCCCGGGACAGGGTTATAGTGGCTACACCTTC.